In its sample, the clone carrying this T cell receptor (beta chain) was seen a few times. Its antigen remains unknown. The data derive from a study of T cell clones after liver transplantation. Study-wide findings and caveats: These preliminary findings come from unstandardized post-transplant sampling times.

Assay: immunoSEQ multiplex PCR; the TCRdb copy retains only in-frame clones and omits some. The sample has some 61,000 clones, 60% to 80% seen once. This CDR3 is built from 14 residues. Germline CDR1 and CDR2: MNHNY and SVGAGI (reference sequence). The V segment lost 3 bases and the J segment 7 bases; nucleotides outside the gene matches: 6. This clonotype was sampled from a human patient who received a liver transplant. T cells may partly derive from the graft donor. Sequenced here: CD4+ T cells from blood, sampled at the 22-month timepoint. V gene TRBV6-6 combines with J gene TRBJ1-5; TRBD1 aligns across 7 bases. The CDR3 region is CASSYDRVQQPQHF. CDR3 bases: TGTGCCAGCAGTTATGACAGGGTACAACAGCCCCAGCATTTT.